This T cell receptor beta chain was retrieved from a study of blood T cell repertoires in COVID-19. Across the study: The United States, Italy and Spain were the sources of the acute and convalescent COVID-19 samples.

Remarks on this clone: Different DNA sequences within this sample yield the same CDR3.

Sequencing used immunoSEQ multiplex PCR; TCRdb keeps in-frame clones, though not all of them. There are about 68,000 clones in the sample; 75% to 90% occur only once, and 2.7% lies in the top ten. Germline V lookup: CDR1 MNHNY, CDR2 SVGAGI (reference sequence). The ends were cut back, 2 bases at V and 3 bases at J, with 13 bases in the middle. This CDR3 is built from 15 residues. V and J are TRBV6-6 and TRBJ1-1; D call uncertain. Input material: peripheral blood. The origin of this receptor is a man aged 45-65 years with acute or convalescent COVID-19. CDR3 nucleotides: TGTGCCAGCAGTTACGTGGCGGTTGGTGACACTGAAGCTTTCTTT. Its translation: CASSYVAVGDTEAFF.